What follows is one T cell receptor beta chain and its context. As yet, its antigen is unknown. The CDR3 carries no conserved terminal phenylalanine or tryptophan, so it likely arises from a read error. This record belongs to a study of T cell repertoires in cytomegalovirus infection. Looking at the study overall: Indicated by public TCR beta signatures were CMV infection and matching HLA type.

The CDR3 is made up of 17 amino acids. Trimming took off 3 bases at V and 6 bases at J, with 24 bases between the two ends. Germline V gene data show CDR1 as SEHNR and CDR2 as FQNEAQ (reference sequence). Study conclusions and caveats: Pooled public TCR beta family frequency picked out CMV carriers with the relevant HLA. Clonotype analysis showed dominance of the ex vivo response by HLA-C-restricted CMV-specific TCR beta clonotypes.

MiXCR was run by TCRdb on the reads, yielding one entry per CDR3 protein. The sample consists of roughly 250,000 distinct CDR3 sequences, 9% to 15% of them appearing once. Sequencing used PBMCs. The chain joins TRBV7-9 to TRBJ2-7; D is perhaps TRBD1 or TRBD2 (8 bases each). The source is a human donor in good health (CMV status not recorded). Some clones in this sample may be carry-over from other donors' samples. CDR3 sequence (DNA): TGTGCCAGCAGCTTTGACAGGGGCCCCGGTGCGGGGGGCGAGCAGTACTGC. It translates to CASSFDRGPGAGGEQYC.